This T cell receptor (beta chain) emerged from a study of cytomegalovirus exposure and HLA in healthy donors. On the study more broadly: A previous analysis identified 90 million to 140 million unique TCR beta sequences derived from some 170 million T cells.

V gave up 0 bases and J gave up 4 bases; unmatched junction bases: 7. CDR3 size: 16 residues. Germline V CDR1 and CDR2: SGDLS, YYNGEE. Primers for the PCR totalled 60 Vbeta and 13 Jbeta. The data were produced by immunoSEQ multiplex PCR, yet TCRdb's version contains in-frame clones alone and is incomplete. The repertoire has around 200,000 clones, about 86% of them found once; the top ten carry roughly 0.33%. Study conclusions and caveats: Donors belonging to an Asian-associated ancestry cluster reportedly showed fewer N-insertions in productive TCRs than the approximately 690-donor mean, according to what a later analysis found.

As to this clone: The antigen is not known.

The source material was PBMCs. This chain links TRBV9 with TRBJ2-1; 7 positions match TRBD2. The TCR sequence derives from a woman in her twenties or thirties in good health and CMV-seronegative. This CDR3 is CASSVALAGPYNEQFF. DNA for the CDR3: TGTGCCAGCAGCGTAGCCTTAGCGGGTCCTTACAATGAGCAGTTCTTC.